Listed here is a single TCR beta chain. These data come from a study of blood T cell repertoires in COVID-19. This table comes from immunoSEQ multiplex PCR, and its TCRdb copy is limited to in-frame clones, with some not included. The sample shows 250,000 to 300,000 clones, approximately 91% of them seen only once. Cohort placement rested on clinical history that participants reported themselves. This TCR was sampled from a woman in her forties with acute COVID-19. The sample was PBMCs or T cells enriched from blood (not recorded which).

The chain's CDR3 is CASSLQGGGTEAFF. CDR3 nucleotides: TGTGCCAGCAGCCTCCAAGGGGGTGGGACTGAAGCTTTCTTT. J is TRBJ1-1 and V is TRBV7-8; D may be TRBD1 (6 bases). Germline values: CDR1 SGHVS, CDR2 FQNEAQ. Trimming cost V 5 bases and J 5 bases, with 15 bases left between them. The CDR3 consists of 14 residues.